This T cell receptor beta chain was captured in a study of blood T cell repertoires in COVID-19. Study-level background: Acute and convalescent COVID-19 samples came from the United States, Italy and Spain. Nucleic acid was either cDNA or gDNA, and it came from T cells, B-cell-depleted T cells, or PBMCs.

Original methodology: Estimation of nucleated cell counts relied on the amplification of reference gene primers. Profiled with immunoSEQ multiplex PCR; TCRdb holds only in-frame clones, not every one. The V and J calls and clone size were taken over from that table, and D and trimming were inferred from the DNA. This sample carries nearly 250,000 clones, approximately 84% of them seen once, and the ten largest clones take about 2%. This CDR3 is built from 13 residues. Trimming removed 2 bases at V and 7 bases at J, with 7 bases between. Per germline, CDR1 SGDLS and CDR2 YYNGEE. This rearrangement joins TRBV9 to TRBJ1-6; weak D call: TRBD1 (5 bases). The sequence was collected from a woman older than 75 with acute or convalescent COVID-19. Material for sequencing was peripheral blood. The CDR3 loop is CASSVGQNSPLHF. In nucleotides, the CDR3 is TGTGCCAGCAGCGTCGGACAAAATTCACCCCTCCACTTT. Together with reference TRBV9 and TRBJ1-6, the CDR3 gives the full variable domain: DSGVTQTPKHLITATGQRVTLRCSPRSGDLSVYWYQQSLDQGLQFLIQYYNGEERAKGNILERFSAQQFPDLHSELNLSSLELGDSALYFCASSVGQNSPLHFGNGTRLTVT.